This is a list of T cell receptor beta chains from one sample in a study of beta chain features in type 1 diabetes. Profiled with immunoSEQ multiplex PCR; TCRdb holds only in-frame clones, not every one. This sample has about 320,000 clones, with around 15% found just once. Specimen: central memory CD4+ T cells from blood. All receptors derive from a man between 25 and 39 years old in good health. Both conserved end residues are part of each CDR3. A D gene is named only where the DNA matches it firmly. The size entry is marked missing in some rows and otherwise reads once, few, many or a size class.

>TRBV19|TRBJ2-7|TRBD1|-
TGTGCCAGTAGTATCATACCGGGACAGGGATCCTACGAGCAGTACTTC
CASSIIPGQGSYEQYF
>TRBV6-1|TRBJ1-1|-|few
TGTGCCAGCAGTGAAGCGAGCGGCATTGAAGCTTTCTTT
CASSEASGIEAFF
>TRBV6-5|TRBJ2-1|TRBD1|-
TGTGCCAGCAGTTACCGGGACAGGGGCAATGAGCAGTTCTTC
CASSYRDRGNEQFF
>TRBV7-9|TRBJ2-1|TRBD2|few
TGTGCCAGCAGCGCGGGACTAGCGGGAGTTAATGAGCAGTTCTTC
CASSAGLAGVNEQFF
>TRBV4-2|TRBJ1-2|-|many
TGTGCCAGCAGCCAGGAGGGCGGCTACACCTTC
CASSQEGGYTF
>TRBV30|TRBJ2-5|TRBD2|many
TGTGCCTGGAGTAAGCGGGAGGGTTTTCAAGAGACCCAGTACTTC
CAWSKREGFQETQYF
>TRBV6-5|TRBJ2-3|TRBD2|few
TGTGCCAGCAGTTGGGGGGGTAGCACAGATACGCAGTATTTT
CASSWGGSTDTQYF
>TRBV5-1|TRBJ1-5|-|few
TGCGCCAGCAGGTCGGGGATGACTAGCAATCAGCCCCAGCATTTT
CASRSGMTSNQPQHF
>TRBV6-5|TRBJ1-2|-|-
TGTGCCAGCAGTCGTGACACCCGGCCTAACTATGGCTACACCTTC
CASSRDTRPNYGYTF
>TRBV2|TRBJ2-2|TRBD2|few
TGTGCCAGCAGAGGAGCGGGAGGTTACACCGGGGAGCTGTTTTTT
CASRGAGGYTGELFF
>TRBV29-1|TRBJ2-3|TRBD1|-
TGCAGCGTTGACAGGGGGACCAGCACAGATACGCAGTATTTT
CSVDRGTSTDTQYF
>TRBV4-2|TRBJ1-6|TRBD1|-
TGTGCCAGCAGCCAAGATTGGGACAGGGGACGCTCACCCCTCCACTTT
CASSQDWDRGRSPLHF
>TRBV7-2|TRBJ2-1|-|-
TGTGCCAGCAGCTTAGGTAACAGGGTAACGGCTGAGCAGTTCTTC
CASSLGNRVTAEQFF
>TRBV2|TRBJ1-4|-|-
TGTGCCAGCAGGGCCGACTATAATGAAAAACTGTTTTTT
CASRADYNEKLFF
>TRBV19|TRBJ2-2|-|-
TGTGCCAGTAGCCGGGAGCGAGGGCAGACCGGGGAGCTGTTTTTT
CASSRERGQTGELFF
>TRBV10-2|TRBJ1-2|-|many
TGCGCCAGCAGCCTCGGGAATTATGGCTACACCTTC
CASSLGNYGYTF
>TRBV6-1|TRBJ2-1|TRBD2|few
TGTGCCAGCAGTCGGGAGGGCTCCTACAATGAGCAGTTCTTC
CASSREGSYNEQFF
>TRBV27|TRBJ1-1|-|few
TGTGCCAGCAGTTTTGGGATCATGAACACTGAAGCTTTCTTT
CASSFGIMNTEAFF
>TRBV7-2|TRBJ2-3|TRBD1|-
TGTGCCAGCAACTTAGGGACAGGGAGTTTGACAGATACGCAGTATTTT
CASNLGTGSLTDTQYF
>TRBV7-9|TRBJ1-1|TRBD1|few
TGTGCCAGCAGCTTCGGGACAGGGGGAACGAACACTGAAGCTTTCTTT
CASSFGTGGTNTEAFF
>TRBV19|TRBJ2-5|-|few
TGTGCCAGTAGTTCCAGAGAGACCCAGTACTTC
CASSSRETQYF
>TRBV7-2|TRBJ2-6|-|few
TGTGCCAGCAGCTCCGGTGGGGCCAACGTCCTGACTTTC
CASSSGGANVLTF
>TRBV5-8|TRBJ2-2|-|few
TGTGCCAGCAGCTTAGGCCTCCGCACCGGGGAGCTGTTTTTT
CASSLGLRTGELFF
>TRBV4-3|TRBJ2-7|-|many
TGCGCCAGCAGCCAAGGTGCTAGCACTTCCTACGAGCAGTACTTC
CASSQGASTSYEQYF
>TRBV29-1|TRBJ2-1|-|few
TGCAGCGTGTGGGATAATGAGCAGTTCTTC
CSVWDNEQFF
>TRBV11-3|TRBJ2-5|-|few
TGTGCCAGCAGCTTAGGGGCGGCCAGAGAGACCCAGTACTTC
CASSLGAARETQYF
>TRBV30|TRBJ1-4|-|-
TGTGCCTGGAGTAATCTACGGGCTGAAAAACTGTTTTTT
CAWSNLRAEKLFF
>TRBV11-1|TRBJ2-3|-|once
TGTGCCAGCAGCTTAGCGGAACACACAGATACGCAGTATTTT
CASSLAEHTDTQYF
>TRBV19|TRBJ2-1|-|few
TGTGCCAGTAGTATAGATCAATGGGACAATGAGCAGTTCTTC
CASSIDQWDNEQFF